This entry features one T cell receptor beta chain sequence. Its cognate antigen is unknown. Libraries were prepared by immunoSEQ multiplex PCR; TCRdb keeps only in-frame clonotypes and omits some of them. The sample lists about 140,000 clones; roughly 91% were seen once. Germline V gene sequence: CDR1 LGHNA, CDR2 YNFKEQ. The CDR3 contains 16 residues. V shed 0 bases and J 7 bases; nucleotides not matched to a gene: 6. The entry originates in a study of T cell responses to AZD1222 COVID-19 vaccine. General study findings and limits: Repertoires were obtained solely post-peak T cell response. Vaccine-associated CD4 TCRs spanned spike, dominant at 160-218 and 743-854. Targeting of unmutated variant regions was reportedly seen in nearly half of spike-specific TCRs.

The sequence was collected from an adult in good health. The sample was peripheral blood, taken on day 0 of AZD1222 vaccination. The chain recombines TRBV4-2 with TRBJ2-1; 10 nucleotides match TRBD2. The CDR3 DNA is TGTGCCAGCAGCCAAGACACAGCGGGGGGGTTAAATGAGCAGTTCTTC. The encoded protein is CASSQDTAGGLNEQFF.